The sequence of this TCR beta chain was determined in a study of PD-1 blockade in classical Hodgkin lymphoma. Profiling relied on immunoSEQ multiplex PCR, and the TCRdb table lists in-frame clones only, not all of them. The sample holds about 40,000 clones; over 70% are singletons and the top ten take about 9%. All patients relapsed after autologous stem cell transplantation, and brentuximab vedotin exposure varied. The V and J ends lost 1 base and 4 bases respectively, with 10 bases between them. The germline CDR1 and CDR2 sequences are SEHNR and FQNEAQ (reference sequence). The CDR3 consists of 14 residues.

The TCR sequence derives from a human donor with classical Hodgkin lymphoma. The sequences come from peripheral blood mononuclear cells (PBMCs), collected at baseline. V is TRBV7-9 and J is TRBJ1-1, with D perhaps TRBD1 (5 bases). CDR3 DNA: TGTGCCAGCAGCTTAGAGCAGGGAGGCACTGAAGCTTTCTTT. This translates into CASSLEQGGTEAFF.